The entry below describes one TCR beta chain. Its matching antigen is unknown. Germline lookup yields CDR1 MNHNS and CDR2 SASEGT. Trimming stripped 1 base from V and 1 base from J, with 8 bases between. The length of the CDR3 is 14 residues. The PCR ran on 60 Vbeta and 13 Jbeta primers. Data came from immunoSEQ multiplex PCR; TCRdb stores just in-frame clones and leaves some out. The sample contains 70,000 to 85,000 clones, approximately 74% of which appear only once. This entry belongs to a study of cytomegalovirus exposure and HLA in healthy donors. General study results and limits: In a later analysis, TCR association rates varied by HLA locus: DRB1 most, HLA-C fewest. Using the classifier, cytomegalovirus status was reportedly diagnosed with high specificity and sensitivity. Later analysis associated a missense DCLRE1C variant with TCR beta V- and J-gene trimming. Within an earlier analysis, most TCR beta V segments proved productive either about 90% or about 30% of the time.

The receptor comes from a man aged 40-50 years in good health and CMV-seropositive. Sequenced input: PBMCs. This chain connects TRBV6-1 to TRBJ2-7; D uncertain. The CDR3 sequence: CASSEGAGSYEQYF. CDR3 DNA sequence: TGTGCCAGCAGTGAAGGGGCAGGATCCTACGAGCAGTACTTC.